This T cell receptor (beta chain) was profiled in a study of blood T cell repertoires in COVID-19. About the research overall: Sites in the United States, Italy and Spain provided acute and convalescent COVID-19 samples.

Repertoires were generated with immunoSEQ multiplex PCR, while TCRdb's copy carries only in-frame clones and drops some. The table has 40,000 or so clones, approximately 90% seen once. The TCR originated in a man aged 55-75 years with active COVID-19. The sequencing sample was made of peripheral blood.

CDR3 protein: CSAEPPGGSFDGYTF. Here the CDR3 DNA reads TGCAGCGCCGAACCCCCAGGGGGAAGTTTCGATGGCTACACCTTC. The chain recombines TRBV29-1 with TRBJ1-2; 7 nucleotides line up with TRBD1. Trimming took 7 bases from V and 6 from J; bases not matched to a gene: 17. Germline assignment: CDR1 SQVTM and CDR2 ANQGSEA. This CDR3 has 15 amino acids.